These 2 T cell receptor beta chains came from one sample sequenced in a study of Ad26.COV2.S vaccination and SARS-CoV-2 variants. Sequencing was performed with immunoSEQ multiplex PCR; in TCRdb, only in-frame clones are kept and a portion is missing. The table has about 350,000 clones, around nine tenths seen once; the top ten hold 5%. Treatment indicated: roughly 19 received Ad26.COV2.S at low or high dose, single or two shots; 5 received placebo; per-sample allocation not given. Specimen acquisition occurred on day 63 following the initial vaccine or placebo injection. Here the sequenced sample was peripheral blood, taken in a trial of Ad26.COV2.S vaccine versus placebo. The source of these receptors is a person aged 18-60 years who received the Ad26.COV2.S COVID-19 vaccine or a placebo.

V gene TRBV7-2 combines with J gene TRBJ1-2; D may be TRBD1 (6 bases). The CDR3 totals 19 residues. V lost 0 bases to trimming and J lost 3 bases, with 23 bases between them. Germline CDR1 SGHTA, CDR2 FQGNSA. The CDR3 sequence: CASSLAWSGSGEFHYGYTF. Here the CDR3 DNA reads TGTGCCAGCAGCTTAGCGTGGAGCGGTTCAGGGGAGTTTCACTATGGCTACACCTTC.

The V and J genes are TRBV5-1 and TRBJ2-2; D call uncertain. The germline V and J ends were trimmed by 4 bases and 3 bases, with 13 bases remaining between them. The CDR3 consists of 15 residues. From germline, CDR1 is SGHRS and CDR2 YFSETQ. The CDR3 region has the DNA TGCGCCAGCAGCCAGACACCCCCAGACACCGGGGAGCTGTTTTTT. This translates into CASSQTPPDTGELFF.